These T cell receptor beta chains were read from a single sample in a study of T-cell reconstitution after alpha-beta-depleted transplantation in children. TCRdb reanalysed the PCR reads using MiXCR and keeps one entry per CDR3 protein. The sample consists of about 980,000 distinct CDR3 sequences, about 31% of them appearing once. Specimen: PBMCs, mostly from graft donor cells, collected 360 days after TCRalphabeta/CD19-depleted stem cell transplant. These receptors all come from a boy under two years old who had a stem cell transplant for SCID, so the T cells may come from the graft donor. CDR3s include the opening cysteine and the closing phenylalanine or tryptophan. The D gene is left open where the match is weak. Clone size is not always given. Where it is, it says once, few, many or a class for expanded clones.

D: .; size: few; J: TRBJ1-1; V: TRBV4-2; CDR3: CASSQEWHSLKNTEAFF; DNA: TGTGCCAGCAGCCAAGAGTGGCACTCTCTTAAAAACACTGAAGCTTTCTTT
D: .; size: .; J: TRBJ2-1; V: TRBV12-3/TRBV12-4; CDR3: CASSPPMAQGLQFF; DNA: TGTGCCAGCAGTCCTCCGATGGCCCAAGGGTTGCAGTTCTTC
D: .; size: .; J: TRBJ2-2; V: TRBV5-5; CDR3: CASSLPFGGPNTGELFF; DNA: TGTGCCAGCAGCTTGCCGTTCGGGGGGCCGAACACCGGGGAGCTGTTTTTT
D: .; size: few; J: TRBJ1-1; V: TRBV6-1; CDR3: CASSDILPGTEAFF; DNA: TGTGCCAGCAGCGACATATTGCCCGGCACTGAAGCTTTCTTT
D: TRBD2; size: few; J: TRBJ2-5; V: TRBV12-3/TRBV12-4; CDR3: CASSTSGLARETQYF; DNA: TGTGCCAGCAGTACCTCGGGACTAGCAAGGGAGACCCAGTACTTC
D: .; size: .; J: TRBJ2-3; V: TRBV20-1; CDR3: CSASGGALTDTQYF; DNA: TGCAGTGCTTCCGGAGGAGCCCTCACAGATACGCAGTATTTT
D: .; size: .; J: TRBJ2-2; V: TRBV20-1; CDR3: CSAEMTGWIAGELFF; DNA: TGCAGTGCTGAGATGACAGGCTGGATAGCCGGGGAGCTGTTTTTT
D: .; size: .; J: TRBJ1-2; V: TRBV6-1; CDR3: CASSGNYRAYGYTF; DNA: TGTGCCAGCAGTGGGAACTACAGGGCCTATGGCTACACCTTC
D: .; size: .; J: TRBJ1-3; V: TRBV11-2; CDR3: CASSQLDGRGNTIYF; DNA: TGTGCCAGCAGCCAACTGGACGGGAGAGGAAACACCATATATTTT
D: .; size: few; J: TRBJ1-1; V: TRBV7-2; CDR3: CASSLVGYPEAFF; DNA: TGTGCCAGCAGCTTAGTCGGTTACCCTGAAGCTTTCTTT
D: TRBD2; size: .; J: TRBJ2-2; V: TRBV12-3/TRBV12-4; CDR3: CASRGSGGRTGELFF; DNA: TGTGCCAGCAGGGGTAGCGGGGGGAGGACCGGGGAGCTGTTTTTT
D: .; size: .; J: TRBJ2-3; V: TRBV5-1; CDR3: CASSSQVHSSTDTQYF; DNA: TGCGCCAGCAGCTCACAGGTGCACTCTAGCACAGATACGCAGTATTTT
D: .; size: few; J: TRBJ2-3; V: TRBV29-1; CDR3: CSAITASLTQYF; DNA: TGCAGCGCCATAACGGCCTCACTGACGCAGTATTTT
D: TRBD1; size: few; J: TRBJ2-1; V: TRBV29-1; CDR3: CSVGQALAGNEQFF; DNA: TGCAGCGTCGGACAGGCGCTGGCCGGCAATGAGCAGTTCTTC
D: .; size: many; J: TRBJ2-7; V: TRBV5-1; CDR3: CASSLWDTYEQYF; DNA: TGCGCCAGCAGCTTGTGGGACACCTACGAGCAGTACTTC
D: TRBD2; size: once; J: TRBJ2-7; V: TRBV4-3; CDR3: CASSQDFGGGTEQYF; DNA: TGCGCCAGCAGCCAAGATTTCGGGGGGGGCACCGAGCAGTACTTC
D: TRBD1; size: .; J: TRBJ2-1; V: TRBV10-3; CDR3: CAISQLTGNNEQFF; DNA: TGTGCCATCAGTCAACTGACAGGGAACAATGAGCAGTTCTTC
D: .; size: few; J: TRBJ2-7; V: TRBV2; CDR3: CASSDPAYSYEQYF; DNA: TGTGCCAGCAGTGACCCAGCGTACTCCTACGAGCAGTACTTC
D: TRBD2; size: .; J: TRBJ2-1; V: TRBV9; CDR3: CASSGKPRVAGDNEQFF; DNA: TGTGCCAGCAGCGGGAAACCCCGGGTAGCGGGGGACAATGAGCAGTTCTTC
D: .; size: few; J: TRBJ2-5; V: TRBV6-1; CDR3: CASSPGNSPARETQYF; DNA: TGTGCCAGCAGTCCCGGTAACTCACCGGCTAGGGAGACCCAGTACTTC
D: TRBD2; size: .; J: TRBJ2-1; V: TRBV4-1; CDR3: CASSQARSAGGYNEQFF; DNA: TGCGCCAGCAGCCAAGCTCGGTCAGCGGGGGGTTACAATGAGCAGTTCTTC
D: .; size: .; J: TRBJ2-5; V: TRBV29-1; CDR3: CSAGHDETQYF; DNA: TGCAGCGCCGGACACGACGAGACCCAGTACTTC
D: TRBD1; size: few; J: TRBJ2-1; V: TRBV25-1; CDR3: CASSEVLGRGLVEQFF; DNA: TGTGCCAGCAGTGAGGTCCTCGGCAGGGGGCTGGTTGAGCAGTTCTTC
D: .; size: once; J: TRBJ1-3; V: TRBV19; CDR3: CASSMGPSSGNTIYF; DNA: TGTGCCAGTAGTATGGGACCGAGCTCTGGAAACACCATATATTTT
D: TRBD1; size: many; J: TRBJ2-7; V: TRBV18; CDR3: CASSPPVGQGASYEQYF; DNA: TGTGCCAGCTCACCACCCGTTGGACAGGGGGCCTCCTACGAGCAGTACTTC
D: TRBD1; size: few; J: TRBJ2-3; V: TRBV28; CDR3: CASSFGTGGTDTQYF; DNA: TGTGCCAGCAGTTTCGGGACAGGGGGGACAGATACGCAGTATTTT
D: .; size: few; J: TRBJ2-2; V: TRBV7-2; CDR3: CASSLQPRLNTGELFF; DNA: TGTGCCAGCAGCTTACAGCCCAGGCTCAACACCGGGGAGCTGTTTTTT
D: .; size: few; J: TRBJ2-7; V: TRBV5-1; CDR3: CASSFGGASYEQYF; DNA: TGCGCCAGCAGCTTTGGGGGCGCAAGCTACGAGCAGTACTTC
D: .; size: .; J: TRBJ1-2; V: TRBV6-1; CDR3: CASSPPGRRIEGYTF; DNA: TGTGCCAGCAGCCCCCCGGGCAGGCGGATTGAAGGCTACACCTTC
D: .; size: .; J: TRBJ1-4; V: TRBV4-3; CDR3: CASSQGSGFGEKLFF; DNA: TGCGCCAGCAGCCAAGGGTCAGGGTTTGGTGAAAAACTGTTTTTT
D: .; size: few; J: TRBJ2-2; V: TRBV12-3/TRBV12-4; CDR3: CASTFGVGLRAGELFF; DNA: TGTGCCAGCACCTTCGGGGTGGGGCTCCGAGCCGGGGAGCTGTTTTTT
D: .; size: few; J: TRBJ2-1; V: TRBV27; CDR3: CASSLTLGTFNNEQFF; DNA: TGTGCCAGCAGTTTGACACTAGGGACTTTTAACAATGAGCAGTTCTTC
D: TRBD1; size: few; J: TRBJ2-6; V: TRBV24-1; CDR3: CATSEIRKGAESGANVLTF; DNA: TGTGCCACCAGTGAAATAAGGAAGGGGGCAGAGTCGGGGGCCAACGTCCTGACTTTC
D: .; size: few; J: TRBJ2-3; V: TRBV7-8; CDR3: CASRGRFTDTQYF; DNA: TGTGCCAGCAGGGGACGGTTCACAGATACGCAGTATTTT
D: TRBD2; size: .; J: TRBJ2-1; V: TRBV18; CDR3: CASSRDTSGSYNEQFF; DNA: TGTGCCAGCTCCCGCGATACTAGCGGTAGCTACAATGAGCAGTTCTTC
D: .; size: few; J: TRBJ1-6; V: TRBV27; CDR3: CASSFIPLSPLHF; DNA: TGTGCCAGCAGTTTCATCCCCCTTTCACCCCTCCACTTT
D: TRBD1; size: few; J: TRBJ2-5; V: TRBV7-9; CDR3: CASSLAGRGKETQYF; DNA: TGTGCCAGCAGCTTAGCCGGCAGGGGGAAAGAGACCCAGTACTTC
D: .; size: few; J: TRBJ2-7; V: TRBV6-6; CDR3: CASSYPTAYEQYF; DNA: TGTGCCAGCAGTTACCCGACAGCCTACGAGCAGTACTTC
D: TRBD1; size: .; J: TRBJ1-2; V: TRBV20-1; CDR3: CSAVDPRDRAACTF; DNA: TGCAGTGCGGTGGACCCCCGGGACAGGGCCGCTTGCACCTTC
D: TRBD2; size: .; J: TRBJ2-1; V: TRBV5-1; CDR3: CASSRAGGNYNEQFF; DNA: TGCGCCAGCAGCCGAGCGGGGGGGAACTACAATGAGCAGTTCTTC
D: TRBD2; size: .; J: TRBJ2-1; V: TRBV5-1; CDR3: CASSDDRGGLGNEQFF; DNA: TGCGCCAGCAGCGATGACCGGGGGGGCCTGGGGAATGAGCAGTTCTTC
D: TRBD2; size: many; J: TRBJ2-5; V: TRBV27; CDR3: CASSFTGGSETQYF; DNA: TGTGCCAGCAGTTTCACGGGGGGAAGTGAGACCCAGTACTTC
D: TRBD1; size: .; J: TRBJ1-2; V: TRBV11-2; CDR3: CASSLEVARRTGNGYTF; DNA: TGTGCCAGCAGCTTAGAGGTGGCGAGAAGGACAGGGAATGGCTACACCTTC
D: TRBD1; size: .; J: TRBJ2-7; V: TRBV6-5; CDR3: CASSYSIPGGYEQYF; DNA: TGTGCCAGCAGTTACTCGATCCCAGGGGGCTACGAGCAGTACTTC
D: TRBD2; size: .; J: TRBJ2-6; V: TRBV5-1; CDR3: CASSPSGAFSGANVLTF; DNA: TGCGCCAGCAGCCCTAGCGGGGCCTTCTCTGGGGCCAACGTCCTGACTTTC
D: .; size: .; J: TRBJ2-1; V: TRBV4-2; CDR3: CASSQDGAINEQFF; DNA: TGTGCCAGCAGCCAAGACGGGGCCATAAATGAGCAGTTCTTC
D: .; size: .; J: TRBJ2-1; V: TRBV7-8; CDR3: CASREGAYNEQFF; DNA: TGTGCCAGCAGAGAGGGCGCCTACAATGAGCAGTTCTTC
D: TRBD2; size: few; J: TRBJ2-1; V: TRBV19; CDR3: CASRVLAGGVYNEQFF; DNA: TGTGCCAGTAGGGTTCTGGCGGGGGGAGTATACAATGAGCAGTTCTTC
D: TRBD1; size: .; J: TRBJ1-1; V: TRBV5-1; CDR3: CASSIQGTNTEAFF; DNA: TGCGCCAGCAGCATACAGGGGACGAACACTGAAGCTTTCTTT
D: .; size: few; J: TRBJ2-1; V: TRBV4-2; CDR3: CASSQDRGNGNEQFF; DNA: TGTGCCAGCAGCCAAGATAGGGGAAATGGCAATGAGCAGTTCTTC
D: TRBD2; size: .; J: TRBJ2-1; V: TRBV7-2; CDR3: CASSLVGAGGKRLF; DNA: TGTGCCAGCAGCTTAGTGGGGGCGGGGGGGAAAAGGCTCTTC
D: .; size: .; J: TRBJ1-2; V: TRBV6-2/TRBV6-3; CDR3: CASRLQGGGYGYTF; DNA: TGTGCCAGCAGATTACAGGGCGGCGGCTATGGCTACACCTTC
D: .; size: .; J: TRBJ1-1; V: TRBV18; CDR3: CASSPGFGNTEAFF; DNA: TGTGCCAGCTCACCAGGGTTTGGGAACACTGAAGCTTTCTTT
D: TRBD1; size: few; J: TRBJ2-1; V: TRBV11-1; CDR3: CASSLSQGAFTVTYNEQFF; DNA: TGTGCCAGCAGCTTATCTCAGGGGGCCTTTACTGTCACCTACAATGAGCAGTTCTTC
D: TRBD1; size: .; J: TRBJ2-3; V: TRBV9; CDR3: CASSVQGEDTQYF; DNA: TGTGCCAGCAGCGTACAGGGGGAAGATACGCAGTATTTT
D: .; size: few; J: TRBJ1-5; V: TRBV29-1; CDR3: CSVGQARNQPQHF; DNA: TGCAGCGTTGGCCAGGCTCGTAATCAGCCCCAGCATTTT
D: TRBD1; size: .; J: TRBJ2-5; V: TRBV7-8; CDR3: CASSLAAQQGPQYF; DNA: TGTGCCAGCAGCTTAGCGGCCCAACAGGGGCCCCAGTACTTC